The next 31 T cell receptor beta chains were all read from a single sample in a study of monozygotic twins with inflammatory bowel disease. Following a re-call of the 5' RACE reads, TCRdb has one entry per CDR3 protein and lacks DNA. Its table records approximately 150,000 distinct CDR3 sequences. The sequenced sample consisted of blood. The receptors were sampled from a human donor with ulcerative colitis or Crohn's disease, or a healthy co-twin of an affected twin (not recorded which).

The CDR3 sequence is CASSFAPDSSGANVLTF. The chain links TRBV5-1 to TRBJ2-6. The CDR3 consists of 17 residues. Germline V CDR1 and CDR2: SGHRS, YFSETQ.

The chain has TRBV30 and TRBJ2-2; TCRdb designates TRBD1, a call that cannot be tested without DNA. The CDR3 loop spans 12 amino acids. The germline CDR1 and CDR2 sequences are GTSNPN and SVGIG (reference sequence). Here the CDR3 reads CAGDRALWELFF.

This sequence joins TRBV6-1 and TRBJ1-6. CDR3 length equals 13 residues. The germline V gene has CDR1 MNHNS and CDR2 SASEGT. CDR3 protein: CASRAGSNSPLHF.

This chain links TRBV20-1 with TRBJ2-1; TCRdb designates TRBD2, a call that cannot be tested without DNA. CDR1 DFQATT and CDR2 SNEGSKA come from the germline V gene (reference sequence). This CDR3 is 18 amino acids long. The CDR3 loop reads CSPYGTSGGVSSYNEQFF.

The chain joins TRBV4-3 to TRBJ2-4; the TCRdb call, TRBD2, lacks DNA for checking. Germline assignment: CDR1 LGHNA and CDR2 YSLEER. This CDR3 comprises 15 residues. The CDR3 sequence is CASSQYMEGSNIQYF.

The V call is TRBV6-2 or TRBV6-3, the J call TRBJ2-1; TCRdb indicates TRBD2, and absent DNA this call remains unverified. CDR1 and CDR2 from the germline V gene are MNHEY and SVGEGT. There are 15 residues in the CDR3. This CDR3 reads CASSYLAGGGGEQFF.

This chain links TRBV30 with TRBJ2-6. Germline-derived CDR1 and CDR2 are GTSNPN and SVGIG (reference sequence). This CDR3 is built from 15 residues. This CDR3 reads CAWSMDYSGANVLTF.

CDR3 region: CASSLDRMNTEAFF. V gene TRBV7-9 combines with J gene TRBJ1-1. Germline CDR1 is SEHNR and CDR2 is FQNEAQ (reference sequence). The CDR3 is made up of 14 amino acids.

The rearrangement links TRBV18 to TRBJ2-7; TCRdb indicates TRBD1, and absent DNA this call remains unverified. The CDR3 has 15 amino acids. Germline CDR1 KGHSH, CDR2 LQKENI. CDR3 in amino acids: CASSPITGSDGEQYF.

The chain couples TRBV19 to TRBJ1-2; TCRdb returns TRBD1, unconfirmable since there is no DNA. Germline V gene data show CDR1 as LNHDA and CDR2 as SQIVND (reference sequence). This CDR3 has 14 residues. The CDR3 loop is CASVDRVSNYGYTF. Full variable domain (missing parts from reference TRBV19 and TRBJ1-2): DGGITQSPKYLFRKEGQNVTLSCEQNLNHDAMYWYRQDPGQGLRLIYYSQIVNDFQKGDIAEGYSVSREKKESFPLTVTSAQKNPTAFYLCASVDRVSNYGYTFGSGTRLTVV.

V gene TRBV18 combines with J gene TRBJ1-1; as DNA is missing, the TRBD1 call by TCRdb cannot be tested. The CDR3 is 15 amino acids. Germline V gives CDR1 KGHSH, CDR2 LQKENI. Here the CDR3 reads CASSPFGSPGTEAFF. Combining the CDR3 with reference TRBV18 and TRBJ1-1 gives the whole variable domain NAGVMQNPRHLVRRRGQEARLRCSPMKGHSHVYWYRQLPEEGLKFMVYLQKENIIDESGMPKERFSAEFPKEGPSILRIQQVVRGDSAAYFCASSPFGSPGTEAFFGQGTRLTVV.

The chain links TRBV6-1 to TRBJ2-6; no DNA is available, so the TRBD1 call from TCRdb remains unchecked. In germline, CDR1 is MNHNS, CDR2 SASEGT. CDR3 size: 16 residues. CDR3 loop: CASRPTGSSGANVLTF.

V gene TRBV7-6 combines with J gene TRBJ2-1; there is no DNA to check the TCRdb D call of TRBD2. Germline loops: CDR1 SGHVS, CDR2 FNYEAQ. The CDR3 totals 16 residues. The CDR3 is CASSFTGRGQDNEQFF.

J is TRBJ1-5 and V is TRBV19. The CDR3 is 15 amino acids. Germline values: CDR1 LNHDA, CDR2 SQIVND (reference sequence). The CDR3 is CASSIVGIGNQPQHF.

V is TRBV5-6 and J is TRBJ1-2; TCRdb calls TRBD1, which cannot be checked without DNA. From germline, CDR1 is SGHDT and CDR2 YYEEEE. This CDR3 spans 16 amino acids. CDR3 region: CASSLPPGSTNYGYTF.

The CDR3 is CASSSLTPEAFF. The rearrangement joins TRBV28 to TRBJ1-1. The CDR3 length is 12 residues. The germline gives CDR1 MDHEN, CDR2 SYDVKM.

The rearrangement joins TRBV5-1 to TRBJ2-2; TCRdb returns TRBD1, unconfirmable since there is no DNA. CDR1 and CDR2 (germline): SGHRS, YFSETQ. The CDR3 consists of 14 residues. CDR3: CASGFGPLAGELFF.

The CDR3: CASSPGHQGQPQHF. This sequence joins TRBV12-3 or TRBV12-4 and TRBJ1-5; without DNA, the TCRdb call of TRBD1 cannot be checked. The CDR3 sequence is 14 residues long.

The J gene is TRBJ2-7, the V gene TRBV10-3; TCRdb lists TRBD1, though no DNA is available to test this call. Per germline, CDR1 ENHRY and CDR2 SYGVKD. The CDR3 covers 14 residues. This CDR3 is CAIRNPGQGNEQYF.

The chain employs TRBV2 and TRBJ1-1; the TCRdb D gene call, TRBD1, has no DNA to confirm it. Germline CDR1 and CDR2: SNHLY and FYNNEI. The CDR3 contains 14 residues. CDR3: CASRLTGRNTEAFF.

V is TRBV19 and J is TRBJ2-1; the D call of TRBD1 rests on TCRdb alone, since no DNA is present to check it. The CDR3 sequence is 13 residues long. Germline CDR1 reads LNHDA; CDR2 reads SQIVND (reference sequence). CDR3 protein: CASRPGGTGEQFF.

The J gene is TRBJ1-1, the V gene TRBV5-4. CDR1 and CDR2 from the germline V gene are SGHNT and YYREEE (reference sequence). The CDR3 contains 14 residues. The CDR3: CASSFLVAGTEAFF.

V is TRBV11-2 and J is TRBJ1-6; TCRdb picks TRBD1, but there is no DNA to check that call. Germline V gene lookup returns CDR1 SGHAT and CDR2 FQNNGV. This CDR3 has 17 amino acids. The CDR3 protein is CASSLDLGAQGRSPLHF.

V and J are TRBV20-1 and TRBJ1-5. The CDR3 spans 13 residues. Germline V lookup: CDR1 DFQATT, CDR2 SNEGSKA (reference sequence). CDR3 protein: CSAGSRNNQPQHF.

The V and J genes are TRBV6-2 or TRBV6-3 and TRBJ2-1; without DNA, the TCRdb call of TRBD2 cannot be checked. CDR3 length: 17 residues. CDR1 MNHEY and CDR2 SVGEGT come from the germline V gene. The CDR3 spells CASSKLAGGRSYNEQFF.

The chain uses TRBV21-1 and TRBJ1-2; checking the TCRdb D call of TRBD1 is not possible without DNA. TRBV21-1 is listed as a pseudogene. The length of the CDR3 is 14 residues. This chain's CDR3 is CASPKVDRGYGYTF.

The chain employs TRBV5-1 and TRBJ1-5. The germline gives CDR1 SGHRS, CDR2 YFSETQ. The CDR3 runs 13 residues. The CDR3 reads CASSLVSNQPQHF.

The chain couples TRBV4-2 to TRBJ1-5; without DNA, the TCRdb call of TRBD1 cannot be checked. The germline gives CDR1 LGHNA, CDR2 YNFKEQ. This CDR3 is 16 amino acids long. This CDR3 is CASSLTPGDPNQPQHF.

The chain is built from TRBV5-1 and TRBJ1-1; TCRdb names TRBD1, which stays unverified in the absence of DNA. CDR1 SGHRS and CDR2 YFSETQ come from the germline V gene. The CDR3 runs 15 residues. CDR3 loop: CASSFGQTYVAEAFF. Variable domain in full (rest from reference TRBV5-1 and TRBJ1-1): KAGVTQTPRYLIKTRGQQVTLSCSPISGHRSVSWYQQTPGQGLQFLFEYFSETQRNKGNFPGRFSGRQFSNSRSEMNVSTLELGDSALYLCASSFGQTYVAEAFFGQGTRLTVV.

The chain combines TRBV6-4 with TRBJ1-6; as DNA is missing, the TRBD1 call by TCRdb cannot be tested. The CDR3 runs to 19 residues. The germline V gene has CDR1 MRHNA and CDR2 SNTAGT. The CDR3 sequence is CASRDSRGALSSYNSPLHF.

The V and J genes are TRBV27 and TRBJ2-1. The CDR3 covers 12 residues. CDR1 MNHEY and CDR2 SMNVEV come from the germline V gene (reference sequence). CDR3 sequence: CASSLDYNEQFF.